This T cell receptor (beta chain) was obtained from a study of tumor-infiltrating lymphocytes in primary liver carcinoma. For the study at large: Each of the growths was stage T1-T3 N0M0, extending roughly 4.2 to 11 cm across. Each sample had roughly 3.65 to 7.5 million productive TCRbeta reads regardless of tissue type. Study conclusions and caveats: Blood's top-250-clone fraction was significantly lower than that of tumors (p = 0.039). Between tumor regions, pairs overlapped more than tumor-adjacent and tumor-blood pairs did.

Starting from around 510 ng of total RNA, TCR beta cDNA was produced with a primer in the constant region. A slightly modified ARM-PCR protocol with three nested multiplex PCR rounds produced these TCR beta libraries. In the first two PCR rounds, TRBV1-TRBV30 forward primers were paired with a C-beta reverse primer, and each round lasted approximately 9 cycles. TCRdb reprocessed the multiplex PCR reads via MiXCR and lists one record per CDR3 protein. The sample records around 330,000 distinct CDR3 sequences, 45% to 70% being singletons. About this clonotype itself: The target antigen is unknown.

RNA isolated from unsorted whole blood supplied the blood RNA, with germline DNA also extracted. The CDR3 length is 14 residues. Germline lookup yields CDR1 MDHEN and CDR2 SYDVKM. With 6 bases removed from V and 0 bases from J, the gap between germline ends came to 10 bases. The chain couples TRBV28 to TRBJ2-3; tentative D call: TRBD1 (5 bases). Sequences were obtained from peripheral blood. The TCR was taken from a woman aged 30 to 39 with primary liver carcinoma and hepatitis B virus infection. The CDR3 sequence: CASRVGASTDTQYF. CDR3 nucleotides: TGTGCCAGCAGGGTTGGGGCCAGCACAGATACGCAGTATTTT.